A selection of T cell receptor beta chains follows, all from one sample in a study of a mutant IDH1 vaccine in newly diagnosed glioma. Profiled with immunoSEQ multiplex PCR; TCRdb holds only in-frame clones, not every one. The sample holds under 65,000 clones, about 83% seen once. Sequences were derived from PBMCs, sampled from a glioma patient treated with radiotherapy, temozolomide or both. The receptors here all came from a woman aged 40-49 years with glioma. Each CDR3 is given with its conserved first and last residue. The D gene is left open where the match is weak. Clone size is stated in some rows and not others, as once, few, many or a class when expanded.

J gene | D gene | V gene | clone size | CDR3 DNA | CDR3 protein
TRBJ2-5 | NA | TRBV30 | once | TGTGCCTGGAGTGACAACAGGAGAAAAGAGACCCAGTACTTC | CAWSDNRRKETQYF
TRBJ1-2 | NA | TRBV5-1 | NA | TGCGCCAGCAGCTTGAATTACAGGGTTTTGTATGGCTACACCTTC | CASSLNYRVLYGYTF
TRBJ2-7 | TRBD1 | TRBV6-5 | NA | TGTGCCAGCAGTTACCGGGACAGAGCTCCCTCCTACGAGCAGTACTTC | CASSYRDRAPSYEQYF
TRBJ1-1 | NA | TRBV9 | NA | TGTGCCAGCAGCGTAGACGGGGTAGAGCTAATGAACACTGAAGCTTTCTTT | CASSVDGVELMNTEAFF
TRBJ2-3 | TRBD2 | TRBV10-3 | once | TGTGCCAACAGCCTGGGGGGGGGCACAGATACGCAGTATTTT | CANSLGGGTDTQYF
TRBJ1-4 | TRBD1 | TRBV13 | NA | TGTGCCAGCAGCGTGGGGACAGGGGGCTATGAAAAACTGTTTTTT | CASSVGTGGYEKLFF
TRBJ2-1 | NA | TRBV5-6 | NA | TGTGCCAGCAGCCCCCAATCGACAGCTAGCTCCTACAATGAGCAGTTCTTC | CASSPQSTASSYNEQFF
TRBJ1-3 | NA | TRBV9 | NA | TGTGCCAGCAGCCCCCGGGACGCGCTCGGAAACACCATATATTTT | CASSPRDALGNTIYF
TRBJ1-5 | NA | TRBV30 | few | TGTGCCTGGAGTGTATTGGGAAATCAGCCCCAGCATTTT | CAWSVLGNQPQHF
TRBJ2-3 | NA | TRBV6-5 | NA | TGTGCCAGCAGTTACTCCTTCCGGTCAGATACGCAGTATTTT | CASSYSFRSDTQYF
TRBJ2-2 | TRBD2 | TRBV6-5 | few | TGTGCCAGCAGTCTAGCGGGGCGGACCGGGGAGCTGTTTTTT | CASSLAGRTGELFF
TRBJ2-7 | NA | TRBV9 | NA | TGTGCCAGCAGCGTAGGGGGCAGTACCTACGAGCAGTACTTC | CASSVGGSTYEQYF
TRBJ1-2 | NA | TRBV5-4 | NA | TGTGCCAGCACCGTTTGGGCCCTGACAGGTGGCTACACCTTC | CASTVWALTGGYTF
TRBJ1-1 | TRBD1 | TRBV6-1 | few | TGTGCCAGCAATCCGACAGGGGAGAACACTGAAGCTTTCTTT | CASNPTGENTEAFF
TRBJ2-7 | TRBD1 | TRBV2 | NA | TGTGCCAGCAGCCGGGACAGGGGGGACGAGCAGTACTTC | CASSRDRGDEQYF
TRBJ2-1 | NA | TRBV6-5 | NA | TGTGCCAGCAGCCCCGACAAAGTGGGGTACAATGAGCAGTTCTTC | CASSPDKVGYNEQFF
TRBJ2-2 | TRBD1 | TRBV9 | NA | TGTGCCAGCAGCGCAGAGACAGGGGCCACCGGGGAGCTGTTTTTT | CASSAETGATGELFF